The rows below give T cell receptor beta chains drawn from one sample of a study of cytomegalovirus exposure and HLA in healthy donors. Profiling relied on immunoSEQ multiplex PCR, and the TCRdb table lists in-frame clones only, not all of them. The sample includes some 150,000 clones, around 80% of them seen just once. The sequencing input was PBMCs. All receptors come from a middle-aged woman in good health and CMV-seronegative. Each CDR3 is given without its conserved first and last residue. The order of the fields is V gene, J gene, CDR3 protein.

TRBV30	TRBJ1-2	AWGIQGIYGYT
TRBV6-1	TRBJ2-1	ASSELPAGPYNEQF
TRBV30	TRBJ1-4	AWKTGTEKLF
TRBV11-2	TRBJ2-1	ASSERLAGGNNEQF
TRBV27	TRBJ2-7	ASSSGSYYEQY
TRBV5-4	TRBJ1-1	ASSGARDIEAF
TRBV6-5	TRBJ2-1	ATQAAGELNEQF
TRBV19	TRBJ1-2	ASSLLEQDGYT
TRBV10-2	TRBJ2-7	ASSEAGDGREQY
TRBV5-1	TRBJ1-6	ASSLAGQGAGSPLH
TRBV6-1	TRBJ2-1	AVAGTASYNEQF
TRBV28	TRBJ1-1	ASSPGLYTEAF
TRBV30	TRBJ1-1	AWGTGRNTEAF
TRBV5-1	TRBJ2-2	ASSAGGRELF
TRBV5-1	TRBJ1-2	ASSFHQGPNYGYT
TRBV6-5	TRBJ1-1	ASSYSQTGVTEAF
TRBV7-7	TRBJ2-3	ASSPRETDTQY
TRBV19	TRBJ2-5	ASRAPGGGETQY
TRBV11-3	TRBJ1-1	ASSSPGQRWTF
TRBV27	TRBJ1-2	ASRQGYGYT
TRBV7-8	TRBJ1-2	ASSSRLIGQFNYGYT
TRBV27	TRBJ1-2	ASSNRDRGILYGYT